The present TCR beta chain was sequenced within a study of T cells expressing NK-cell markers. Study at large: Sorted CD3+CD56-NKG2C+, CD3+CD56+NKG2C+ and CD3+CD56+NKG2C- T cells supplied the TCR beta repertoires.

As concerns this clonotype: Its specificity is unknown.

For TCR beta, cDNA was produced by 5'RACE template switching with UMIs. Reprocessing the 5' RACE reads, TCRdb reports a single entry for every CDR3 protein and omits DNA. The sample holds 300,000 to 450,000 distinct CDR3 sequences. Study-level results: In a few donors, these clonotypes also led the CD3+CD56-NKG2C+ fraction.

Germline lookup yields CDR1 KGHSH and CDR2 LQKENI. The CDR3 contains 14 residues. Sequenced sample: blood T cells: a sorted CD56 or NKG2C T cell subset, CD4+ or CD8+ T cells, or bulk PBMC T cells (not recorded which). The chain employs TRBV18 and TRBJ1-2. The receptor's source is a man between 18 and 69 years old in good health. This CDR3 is CASSQKGRDYGYTF.